The 13 T cell receptor beta chains given below trace back to one sample, sequenced in a study of beta chain features in type 1 diabetes. The study reverse transcribed the entire isolated RNA, so it sequenced expressed TCRB transcripts. Sequencing used immunoSEQ multiplex PCR; TCRdb keeps in-frame clones, though not all of them. The table records about 150,000 clones, roughly 8% of them present only once. Sequencing used central memory CD4+ T cells from blood. Receptors originate from a man aged 18 to 30 in good health.

This clone was observed a handful of times. V is TRBV5-1 and J is TRBJ2-6; tentative D call: TRBD1 (5 bases). The CDR3 has 17 amino acids. Germline values: CDR1 SGHRS, CDR2 YFSETQ. V was clipped by 3 bases and J by 0 bases, with 13 bases between them. The CDR3 reads CASSSAGILSGANVLTF. DNA for the CDR3: TGCGCCAGCAGCTCCGCAGGGATTCTCTCTGGGGCCAACGTCCTGACTTTC. The full variable domain, rest sourced from reference TRBV5-1 and TRBJ2-6, is KAGVTQTPRYLIKTRGQQVTLSCSPISGHRSVSWYQQTPGQGLQFLFEYFSETQRNKGNFPGRFSGRQFSNSRSEMNVSTLELGDSALYLCASSSAGILSGANVLTFGAGSRLTVL.

This clone was recorded at least ten times. The chain links TRBV28 to TRBJ2-7; weak D call: TRBD1 (6 bases). The CDR3 length is 15 residues. Germline-derived CDR1 and CDR2 are MDHEN and SYDVKM. V lost 3 bases, J lost 0 bases, and 12 bases lay in between. The CDR3 protein is CASSFTGSPSYEQYF. The CDR3 DNA reads TGTGCCAGCAGTTTCACAGGGTCCCCCTCCTACGAGCAGTACTTC.

V and J are TRBV6-5 and TRBJ2-5, with 10 bases aligning to TRBD1. The germline V gene has CDR1 MNHEY and CDR2 SVGAGI. The CDR3 is made up of 15 amino acids. V gave up 6 bases and J gave up 4 bases; unmatched junction bases: 8. CDR3 amino acids: CASSDHGQGVETQYF. CDR3 in DNA: TGTGCCAGCAGCGACCATGGACAGGGGGTAGAGACCCAGTACTTC.

The chain joins TRBV4-2 to TRBJ2-1, with 9 bases that match TRBD2. The CDR3 has 18 amino acids. The germline gives CDR1 LGHNA, CDR2 YNFKEQ. V shed 0 bases, J shed 8 bases, and the junction held 14 bases outside the gene matches. CDR3 coding DNA: TGTGCCAGCAGCCAAGAAGGTGCTGGGCGGGGGGGCCCCCATGAGCAGTTCTTC. Residues: CASSQEGAGRGGPHEQFF.

This clone appeared many times. The CDR3 bases are TGTGCCAGCAGCCAAGATGGGCAGACCGGGGAGCTGTTTTTT. This gives the protein CASSQDGQTGELFF. The V call is TRBV14, the J call TRBJ2-2, with D uncertain. The V gene lost 0 bases and the J gene lost 5 bases, with 7 bases spanning the gap. Germline V lookup: CDR1 SGHDN, CDR2 FVKESK. The CDR3 has 14 residues. Using reference TRBV14 and TRBJ2-2 for the parts outside the CDR3, the full variable domain is EAGVTQFPSHSVIEKGQTVTLRCDPISGHDNLYWYRRVMGKEIKFLLHFVKESKQDESGMPNNRFLAERTGGTYSTLKVQPAELEDSGVYFCASSQDGQTGELFFGEGSRLTVL.

The table lists this clone with many counts. The V gene is TRBV18, the J gene TRBJ2-3; 9 nucleotides agree with TRBD2. This CDR3 comprises 15 residues. Germline loops: CDR1 KGHSH, CDR2 LQKENI. Trimming took 9 bases from V and 4 from J; bases not matched to a gene: 11. The DNA for the CDR3 is TGTGCCAGTCACTTGCGGGAGGGCCGTGCAGATACGCAGTATTTT. It encodes CASHLREGRADTQYF.

The chain links TRBV5-1 to TRBJ1-1, with a tentative D call TRBD1 (5 bases). CDR1 is SGHRS and CDR2 is YFSETQ in the germline V gene. The V end lost 4 bases, the J end lost 4 bases, and 17 bases lay between the germline ends. CDR3 length equals 15 residues. The CDR3 bases are TGCGCCAGCAGCAGGGCGACAGTTTCAGGCACTGAAGCTTTCTTT. Translation gives CASSRATVSGTEAFF. Full variable domain (rest looked up from reference TRBV5-1 and TRBJ1-1): KAGVTQTPRYLIKTRGQQVTLSCSPISGHRSVSWYQQTPGQGLQFLFEYFSETQRNKGNFPGRFSGRQFSNSRSEMNVSTLELGDSALYLCASSRATVSGTEAFFGQGTRLTVV.

This clone was seen once. The chain carries TRBV28 and TRBJ2-7; 7 bases are a match to TRBD1. CDR1 and CDR2 (germline): MDHEN, SYDVKM. The CDR3 spans 16 residues. Trimming cost V 6 bases and J 2 bases; bases outside gene matches: 13. CDR3 nucleotide sequence: TGTGCCAGCAGCACTTTCTTGGGACAGCAACCCTACGAGCAGTACTTC. Amino acid sequence: CASSTFLGQQPYEQYF. The complete variable domain, with remaining parts taken from reference TRBV28 and TRBJ2-7, reads DVKVTQSSRYLVKRTGEKVFLECVQDMDHENMFWYRQDPGLGLRLIYFSYDVKMKEKGDIPEGYSVSREKKERFSLILESASTNQTSMYLCASSTFLGQQPYEQYFGPGTRLTVT.

The gene calls are TRBV13 and TRBJ1-3; 9 nucleotides align to TRBD1. CDR1 and CDR2 from the germline V gene are PRHDT and FYEKMQ (reference sequence). After removal of 5 bases from V and 4 bases from J, the junction contained 9 bases not matched to a gene. The CDR3 has 16 amino acids. Here the CDR3 reads CASSARTGAYGNTIYF. The CDR3 nucleotides read TGTGCCAGCAGCGCTCGGACAGGGGCTTACGGAAACACCATATATTTT.

This sequence joins TRBV6-1 and TRBJ1-2; 9 positions agree with TRBD1. The CDR3 spans 15 residues. Germline V lookup: CDR1 MNHNS, CDR2 SASEGT. Trimming cost V 1 base and J 3 bases; bases outside gene matches: 3. DNA of the CDR3: TGTGCCAGCAGTGAAGGGGACAGGGACTACTATGGCTACACCTTC. Encoded protein: CASSEGDRDYYGYTF.

This clone was detected a few times. The rearrangement joins TRBV28 to TRBJ2-7, with 10 bases matching TRBD1. J lost 2 bases, V lost 5 bases, and 3 bases had no gene match. This CDR3 spans 14 amino acids. Germline CDR1 and CDR2: MDHEN and SYDVKM. In DNA form, the CDR3 reads TGTGCCAGCAGTCGGGACAGGGGCACCTACGAGCAGTACTTC. This sequence encodes CASSRDRGTYEQYF.

The chain links TRBV5-1 to TRBJ2-1, with 9 bases that match TRBD2. J was trimmed by 9 bases and V by 1 base; bases with no gene match: 14. CDR1 is SGHRS and CDR2 is YFSETQ in the germline V gene. The CDR3 loop spans 17 amino acids. CDR3 amino acids: CASSLRQTAGGLSEQFF. CDR3 DNA sequence: TGCGCCAGCAGCTTGAGACAGACGGCGGGGGGGCTCAGTGAGCAGTTCTTC.

Notes on this clone: This may come from a read error, since a much larger clone is one base off. The chain has TRBV11-2 and TRBJ2-2, with a tentative D call TRBD1 (6 bases). The CDR3 covers 12 residues. Germline V gene sequence: CDR1 SGHAT, CDR2 FQNNGV. Trimming cost V 5 bases and J 8 bases, with 9 bases left between them. The CDR3 region has the DNA TGTGCCAGCAGCCCCCAGGGGGGGGAGCTGTTTTTT. Protein product: CASSPQGGELFF. The full variable domain, completed using reference TRBV11-2 and TRBJ2-2, is EAGVAQSPRYKIIEKRQSVAFWCNPISGHATLYWYQQILGQGPKLLIQFQNNGVVDDSQLPKDRFSAERLKGVDSTLKIQPAKLEDSAVYLCASSPQGGELFFGEGSRLTVL.